This T cell receptor (beta chain) was profiled in a study of OX40 agonist ivuxolimab in advanced cancers. TCRdb's table, derived via immunoSEQ multiplex PCR, lists solely in-frame clones and lacks some. The data show roughly 34,000 clones, more than 70% seen once. The length of the CDR3 is 14 residues. V shed 2 bases and J shed 4 bases, with 9 bases lying between them. Germline-derived CDR1 and CDR2 are SGHRS and YFSETQ. In this sample, this clone turned up once. The J gene is TRBJ2-2, the V gene TRBV5-1; no reliable D call. The sequence came from an adult with an advanced solid tumor such as melanoma, head and neck, liver or kidney cancer. The sequences come from CD4+ or CD8+ T cells sorted from blood, collected in a trial of the OX40 agonist ivuxolimab. CDR3 sequence (DNA): TGCGCCAGCAGCTTAAAGGAGACCACCGGGGAGCTGTTTTTT. It encodes CASSLKETTGELFF.